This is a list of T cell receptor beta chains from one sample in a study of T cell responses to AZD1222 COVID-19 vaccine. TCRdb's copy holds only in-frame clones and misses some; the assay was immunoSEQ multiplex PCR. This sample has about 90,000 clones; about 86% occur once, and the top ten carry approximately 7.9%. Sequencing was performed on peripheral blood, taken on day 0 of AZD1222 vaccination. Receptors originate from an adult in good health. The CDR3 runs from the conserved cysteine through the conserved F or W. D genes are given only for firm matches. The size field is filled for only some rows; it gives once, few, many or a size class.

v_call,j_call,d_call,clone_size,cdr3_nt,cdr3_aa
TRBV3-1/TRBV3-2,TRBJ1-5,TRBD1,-,TGTGCCAGCAGCCCAGAGGGGGCAGGGGTCCAGCCCCAGCATTTT,CASSPEGAGVQPQHF
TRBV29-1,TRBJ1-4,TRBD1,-,TGCAGCGTCGCAATGACAGGGAGCACTAATGAAAAACTGTTTTTT,CSVAMTGSTNEKLFF
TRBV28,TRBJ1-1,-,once,TGTGCCAGCGGGGGAGCGGGGGCAATGAACACTGAAGCTTTCTTT,CASGGAGAMNTEAFF
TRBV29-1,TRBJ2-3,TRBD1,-,TGCAGCGTCGGACAGGGGCAGGACACGCAGTATTTT,CSVGQGQDTQYF
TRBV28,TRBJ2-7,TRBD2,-,TGTGCCAGCAGTTTCAGCGGGAGATCCTACGAGCAGTACTTC,CASSFSGRSYEQYF
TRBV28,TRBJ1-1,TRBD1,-,TGTGCCAGCAGCCAGATAGGGACAGGGGCCGACACTGAAGCTTTCTTT,CASSQIGTGADTEAFF
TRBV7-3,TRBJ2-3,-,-,TGTGCCAGCAGCTTGGGGGTTAGCACAGATACGCAGTATTTT,CASSLGVSTDTQYF
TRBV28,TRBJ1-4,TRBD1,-,TGTGCCAGCAGTTTATTGACAGGGTTTGAAAAACTGTTTTTT,CASSLLTGFEKLFF
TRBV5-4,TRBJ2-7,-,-,TGTGCCAGCAGCTTGATGGCGGGCCCCTACGAGCAGTACTTC,CASSLMAGPYEQYF
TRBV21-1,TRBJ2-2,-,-,TGTGCCAGCAGCCCCCTCACCGGGGAGCTGTTTTTT,CASSPLTGELFF
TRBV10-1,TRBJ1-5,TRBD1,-,TGCGCCAGCAGTGAGATACCCCCTACCCCCGGACAGGGGCTCCCGGAAAGCCCCCAGCATTTT,CASSEIPPTPGQGLPESPQHF
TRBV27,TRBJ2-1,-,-,TGTGCCAGTAGGACCGGGAGCTCCTACAATGAGCAGTTCTTC,CASRTGSSYNEQFF
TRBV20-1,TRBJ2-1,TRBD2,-,TGCAGTGCTAGTTTCCCGGGACTAGCGGGAGGCTATGAGCAGTTCTTC,CSASFPGLAGGYEQFF
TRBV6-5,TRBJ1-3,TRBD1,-,TGTGCCAGCCGGGACAGCTTCTCTGGAAACACCATATATTTT,CASRDSFSGNTIYF
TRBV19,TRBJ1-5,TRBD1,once,TGTGCCAGCCGGATGAGGGACAGGGGACAGCCCCAGCATTTT,CASRMRDRGQPQHF
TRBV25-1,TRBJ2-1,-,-,TGTGCCAGCAGTGAAAACCCGGCCTACAATGAGCAGTTCTTC,CASSENPAYNEQFF
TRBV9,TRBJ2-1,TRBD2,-,TGTGCCAGCAGTCATGCTAGCGGGAGCTCCTCCTACAATGAGCAGTTCTTC,CASSHASGSSSYNEQFF
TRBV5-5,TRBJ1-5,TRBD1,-,TGTGCCAGCAGCCGGAACGACAGGGGGCCGTGGCAGCCCCAGCATTTT,CASSRNDRGPWQPQHF
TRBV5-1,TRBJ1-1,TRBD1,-,TGCGCCAGCAGCCCGGAGACAGGGAGAACTGAAGCTTTCTTT,CASSPETGRTEAFF
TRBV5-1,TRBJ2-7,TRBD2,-,TGCGCCAGCAGCTTGGTTACTAGCGGGAGCCACGAGCAGTACTTC,CASSLVTSGSHEQYF
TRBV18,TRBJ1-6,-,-,TGTGCCAGCTCACCTGGGGGGACGGCGAATAATTCACCCCTCCACTTT,CASSPGGTANNSPLHF
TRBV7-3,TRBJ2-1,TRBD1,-,TGTGCCAGCAGCCTCGGGACAGGGGCCGGGGACAATGAGCAGTTCTTC,CASSLGTGAGDNEQFF
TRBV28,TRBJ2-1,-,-,TGTGCCAGCAGTTTATCCGGGATACAATACAATGAGCAGTTCTTC,CASSLSGIQYNEQFF
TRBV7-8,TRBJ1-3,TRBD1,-,TGTGCCAGCAGCTTAGATATTAGAAGGCAGGGGGTTGGAAACACCATATATTTT,CASSLDIRRQGVGNTIYF
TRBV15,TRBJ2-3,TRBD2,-,TGTGCCACCAGCAGAGTGCAACTAGCGGCAACAGATACGCAGTATTTT,CATSRVQLAATDTQYF
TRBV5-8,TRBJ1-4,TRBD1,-,TGTGCCAGCAGCGATCGGACAGGGCTTGGGGAAAAACTGTTTTTT,CASSDRTGLGEKLFF
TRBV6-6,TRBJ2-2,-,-,TGTGCCAGCAAAACGGGCGAATTATCCGGGGAGCTGTTTTTT,CASKTGELSGELFF
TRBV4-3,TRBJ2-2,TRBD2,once,TGCGCCAGCAGCCAAGGTCTAGCGGGGAACACCGGGGAGCTGTTTTTT,CASSQGLAGNTGELFF
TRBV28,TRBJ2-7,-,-,TGTGCCAGCAGTCCCGTCGAAGGGTCCGGGGAGCAGTACTTC,CASSPVEGSGEQYF
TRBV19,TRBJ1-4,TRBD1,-,TGTGCCAGTAGTGGGACAGCAACTAATGAAAAACTGTTTTTT,CASSGTATNEKLFF
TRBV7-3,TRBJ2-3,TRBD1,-,TGTGCCAGCAGCCTTACCGGGACAGGGTCGAATACGCAGTATTTT,CASSLTGTGSNTQYF
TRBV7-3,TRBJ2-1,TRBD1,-,TGTGCCAGCAGGCAGACAGGGAGCTCCTACAATGAGCAGTTCTTC,CASRQTGSSYNEQFF
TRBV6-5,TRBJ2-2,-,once,TGTGCCAGCACCCCGGGACCGTCGAACACCGGGGAGCTGTTTTTT,CASTPGPSNTGELFF
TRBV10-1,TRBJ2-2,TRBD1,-,TGCGCCAGCAGTGACCCCGGACAGGGTTTTAGAGGAACCGGGGAGCTGTTTTTT,CASSDPGQGFRGTGELFF
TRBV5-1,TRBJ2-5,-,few,TGCGCCAGCAGCCCTCAACCGGGATCTCAAGAGACCCAGTACTTC,CASSPQPGSQETQYF
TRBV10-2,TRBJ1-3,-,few,TGCGCCAGCATGGGGGACAGAAACACCATATATTTT,CASMGDRNTIYF
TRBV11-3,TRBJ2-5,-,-,TGTGCCAGCAGTATAGAGGCTCGGGGAGGAGAGACCCAGTACTTC,CASSIEARGGETQYF
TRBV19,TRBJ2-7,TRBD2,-,TGTGCCAGTAGTATGAGCCTAGCGGGAGAATACGAGCAGTACTTC,CASSMSLAGEYEQYF
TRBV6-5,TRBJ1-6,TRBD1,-,TGTGCCAGCACTAGGACAGGGACAAATTCACCCCTCCACTTT,CASTRTGTNSPLHF
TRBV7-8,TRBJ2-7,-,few,TGTGCCAGCAGCTTAGCCGGAAGCGGAGGAGAGCAGTACTTC,CASSLAGSGGEQYF
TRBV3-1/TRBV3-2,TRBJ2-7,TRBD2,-,TGTGCCAGCAGCCAAGATGCGGGGGGTAGTCGGGAGCAGTACTTC,CASSQDAGGSREQYF
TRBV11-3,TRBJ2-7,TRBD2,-,TGTGCCAGCAGCTTAGTGGCGGGAGCTTTCTACGAGCAGTACTTC,CASSLVAGAFYEQYF
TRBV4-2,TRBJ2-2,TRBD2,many,TGTGCCAGCAGCCCTATTGAGACGGGAGGGAGCACCGGGGAGCTGTTTTTT,CASSPIETGGSTGELFF
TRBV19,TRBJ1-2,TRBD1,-,TGTGCCAGTAGTAAGCGGGACAGGGACTATGGCTACACCTTC,CASSKRDRDYGYTF
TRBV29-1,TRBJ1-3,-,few,TGCAGCGTCGCCGAGGGGCGCACAGGGTCCGGAAACACCATATATTTT,CSVAEGRTGSGNTIYF